The 29 T cell receptor beta chains given below trace back to one sample, sequenced in a study of CXCR3-negative and CXCR3-positive naive CD8 T cells (dated by TCRdb to the late 2010s). Overall results and qualifications from the work: Compared with CXCR3-negative naive cells, CXCR3-positive naive cells had TRB CDR3s with higher hydrophobicity (lower Kidera factor 4), lower energy, and higher strength and volume indices.

Sequencing instrument: NextSeq 550. The Human TCR Profiling Kit (MiLaboratory) was used to make UMI-labeled 5' RACE TRB cDNA libraries. One entry per CDR3 protein sequence results from the TCRdb reprocessing of the reads, with DNA left out. The table for this sample records 140,000 to 150,000 distinct CDR3 sequences. The leading ten clones occupy 0.25% to 0.3% of the sample. No cognate antigen is known for these TCRs. Sequencing input: naive CXCR3+ CD8+ T cells from blood. In the paper's terms, the cell subset or site label means: CD45RO-CCR7+CD27+CD95- naive CD8+ T cells expressing CXCR3 (TNR3+). Receptors were obtained from a human donor in good health. Some clones in this sample may be carry-over from other donors' samples.

J is TRBJ2-2 and V is TRBV7-3; TCRdb names TRBD1, which stays unverified in the absence of DNA. The germline V gene encodes CDR1 SGHTA and CDR2 FQGTGA. The CDR3 runs 15 residues. CDR3 sequence: CASSGGQGDAGELFF.

The chain joins TRBV7-9 to TRBJ1-4; absent DNA, TCRdb's TRBD1 call cannot be checked. The CDR3 is 15 amino acids. Germline CDR1 SEHNR, CDR2 FQNEAQ (reference sequence). CDR3 sequence reads: CASSSMTAVNEKLFF.

V and J are TRBV6-2 or TRBV6-3 and TRBJ2-1; the TCRdb call, TRBD1, lacks DNA for checking. The CDR3 covers 14 residues. Germline V lookup: CDR1 MNHEY, CDR2 SVGEGT. This CDR3 reads CASSRGAGIDEQFF.

V and J are TRBV28 and TRBJ2-7; TCRdb reports TRBD1, a call that lacks DNA to check it against. Germline V gene data show CDR1 as MDHEN and CDR2 as SYDVKM. The CDR3 has 14 amino acids. CDR3 residues: CASSPDRGGREQYF.

J is TRBJ2-7 and V is TRBV11-2; no DNA is available, so the TRBD1 call from TCRdb remains unchecked. Germline lookup yields CDR1 SGHAT and CDR2 FQNNGV. The CDR3 runs 13 residues. CDR3 in amino acids: CASRGTDSYEQYF.

The chain joins TRBV7-7 to TRBJ2-1. The CDR3 extends over 14 amino acids. Per the germline V gene, CDR1 is SSHAT and CDR2 is FNYEAQ (reference sequence). The CDR3 reads CASSLSSVYNEQFF.

The genes are TRBV6-4 and TRBJ2-3; TCRdb outputs TRBD2, but without DNA this stays unchecked. The V gene's germline CDR1 is MRHNA and CDR2 SNTAGT. The CDR3 has 16 amino acids. CDR3 sequence reads: CASSVDSGRSTDTQYF.

CDR3 residues: CAWVDGISYEQYF. This rearrangement joins TRBV30 to TRBJ2-7. The germline V gene has CDR1 GTSNPN and CDR2 SVGIG (reference sequence). This CDR3 comprises 13 residues.

The chain combines TRBV5-1 with TRBJ1-1; TCRdb selects TRBD1, and the lack of DNA leaves this call unchecked. Germline V gene lookup returns CDR1 SGHRS and CDR2 YFSETQ. The CDR3 runs 15 residues. CDR3 loop: CASSSPQGGNTEAFF.

CDR3 amino acids: CASRVGQGSYEQYF. This sequence joins TRBV11-2 and TRBJ2-7; lacking DNA, the TRBD2 call made by TCRdb goes unchecked. This CDR3 contains 14 residues. Germline V gives CDR1 SGHAT, CDR2 FQNNGV.

This rearrangement joins TRBV2 to TRBJ2-7; the D call of TRBD1 rests on TCRdb alone, since no DNA is present to check it. Per germline, CDR1 SNHLY and CDR2 FYNNEI. The CDR3 length is 14 residues. This CDR3 reads CASSDGRGLSEQYF.

The V and J genes are TRBV20-1 and TRBJ2-2; TCRdb picks TRBD1, but there is no DNA to check that call. Germline V CDR1 and CDR2: DFQATT, SNEGSKA (reference sequence). The CDR3 totals 17 residues. CDR3 protein: CSARDGAVASNTGELFF.

The chain combines TRBV27 with TRBJ1-1. Germline lookup yields CDR1 MNHEY and CDR2 SMNVEV (reference sequence). The CDR3 runs 13 residues. The CDR3 is CASSLSKRTEAFF.

This rearrangement joins TRBV13 to TRBJ2-7; TCRdb's D call, TRBD1, is unchecked because there is no DNA. Per germline, CDR1 PRHDT and CDR2 FYEKMQ (reference sequence). The CDR3 covers 17 residues. CDR3 amino acids: CASSPLGPTGFSYEQYF.

CDR3 amino acids: CASSLRGNGKNIQYF. V and J are TRBV13 and TRBJ2-4; the TRBD2 assignment by TCRdb is unverifiable without DNA. Per the germline V gene, CDR1 is PRHDT and CDR2 is FYEKMQ (reference sequence). CDR3 length: 15 residues.

This chain joins TRBV10-2 and TRBJ2-2; lacking DNA, the TRBD1 call made by TCRdb goes unchecked. From germline, CDR1 is WSHSY and CDR2 SAAADI. This CDR3 region has 14 residues. CDR3 in amino acids: CASSETPDTGELFF.

The V and J genes are TRBV7-9 and TRBJ2-7; without DNA, the TCRdb call of TRBD1 cannot be checked. Germline-derived CDR1 and CDR2 are SEHNR and FQNEAQ (reference sequence). CDR3 length equals 16 residues. CDR3 in amino acids: CASSLETGYGFYEQYF.

The rearrangement uses TRBV7-6 and TRBJ2-7. The CDR3 runs to 16 residues. Germline CDR1 reads SGHVS; CDR2 reads FNYEAQ. The chain's CDR3 is CASSFGGGVGSYEQYF.

The genes are TRBV9 and TRBJ2-7; TCRdb gives TRBD1 as the D gene, but with no DNA this cannot be confirmed. This CDR3 has 15 amino acids. Germline V gene sequence: CDR1 SGDLS, CDR2 YYNGEE. The CDR3 region is CASSVEGQGADEQYF. The entire variable domain, with the rest obtained from reference TRBV9 and TRBJ2-7, is as follows: DSGVTQTPKHLITATGQRVTLRCSPRSGDLSVYWYQQSLDQGLQFLIQYYNGEERAKGNILERFSAQQFPDLHSELNLSSLELGDSALYFCASSVEGQGADEQYFGPGTRLTVT.

The chain employs TRBV5-1 and TRBJ2-1; the TCRdb call, TRBD1, lacks DNA for checking. The CDR3 has 15 amino acids. From germline, CDR1 is SGHRS and CDR2 YFSETQ. This CDR3 reads CASSLGDSPYNEQFF.

CDR3 protein: CATSRDLPTQETQYF. The chain has TRBV15 and TRBJ2-5. CDR3 size: 15 residues. CDR1 and CDR2 from the germline V gene are LNHNV and YYDKDF (reference sequence).

This chain links TRBV29-1 with TRBJ1-2; TCRdb's D gene call, TRBD1, goes unchecked for lack of DNA. The CDR3 has 13 amino acids. Looked up from germline, CDR1 is SQVTM and CDR2 is ANQGSEA. The CDR3 sequence is CSVERTGENGYTF.

This chain links TRBV29-1 with TRBJ2-1. Germline lookup yields CDR1 SQVTM and CDR2 ANQGSEA. The CDR3 sequence is 12 residues long. CDR3 amino acids: CSVERNGNEQFF.

This chain joins TRBV7-9 and TRBJ1-4. The CDR3 totals 13 residues. Germline V gives CDR1 SEHNR, CDR2 FQNEAQ (reference sequence). The CDR3 reads CAGSSSTNEKLFF.

The chain recombines TRBV7-6 with TRBJ2-2; TCRdb picks TRBD2, but there is no DNA to check that call. CDR1 and CDR2 (germline): SGHVS, FNYEAQ. The CDR3 has 16 amino acids. The chain's CDR3 is CASSLASRGGAGELFF.

The chain is built from TRBV7-9 and TRBJ2-1. The CDR3 spans 14 residues. Per the germline V gene, CDR1 is SEHNR and CDR2 is FQNEAQ (reference sequence). CDR3 protein: CASSFESSYNEQFF.

The chain links TRBV20-1 to TRBJ1-1; TCRdb proposes TRBD1, but this gene call is untestable without DNA. CDR3 size: 14 residues. Germline CDR1 reads DFQATT; CDR2 reads SNEGSKA (reference sequence). This chain's CDR3 is CSASDGGRSPEAFF.

The chain joins TRBV13 to TRBJ1-2. The CDR3 is 11 amino acids. Germline-derived CDR1 and CDR2 are PRHDT and FYEKMQ (reference sequence). CDR3 sequence: CASSKTYGYTF.

This sequence joins TRBV7-9 and TRBJ2-7; TCRdb lists TRBD1, though no DNA is available to test this call. There are 14 residues in the CDR3. Per the germline V gene, CDR1 is SEHNR and CDR2 is FQNEAQ (reference sequence). This chain's CDR3 is CASSSPGSSYEQYF.